This TCR beta chain is drawn from a study of T cell responses to AZD1222 COVID-19 vaccine. Assay: immunoSEQ multiplex PCR; the TCRdb copy retains only in-frame clones and omits some. The table lists 73,000 or so clones, approximately 88% of them singletons. The CDR3 loop spans 14 amino acids. V lost 4 bases and J lost 5, with 12 bases in between. Germline V gene lookup returns CDR1 LGHDT and CDR2 YNNKEL (reference sequence). The receptor was isolated from an adult in good health. This chain links TRBV3-1 (or the pseudogene TRBV3-2) with TRBJ2-1; weak D call: TRBD2 (6 bases). The sample in question was peripheral blood, obtained on day 0 of AZD1222 vaccination. CDR3 protein: CASSLAGGDNEQFF. The CDR3 DNA is TGTGCCAGCAGCCTAGCTGGCGGGGACAATGAGCAGTTCTTC.